The text below deals with one T cell receptor beta chain. What it binds is not known. With 60 Vbeta and 13 Jbeta primers, the PCR was carried out. Assay: immunoSEQ multiplex PCR; the TCRdb copy retains only in-frame clones and omits some. This sample has roughly 100,000 clones, with 65% to 85% found just once. This sample was taken from a study of cytomegalovirus exposure and HLA in healthy donors. Study-wide background: When 350 to 500 donors were genotyped, just over 80% of them were found to fall in the Caucasian-associated ancestry cluster. Study-wide points: A later analysis found common viral pathogens apparently linked to several of the most significant clusters.

The CDR3 has 15 amino acids. J gave up 7 bases and V 6 bases, and 10 bases lay outside the gene matches. Looked up from germline, CDR1 is MDHEN and CDR2 is SYDVKM. This receptor was obtained from a male donor in good health and CMV-seronegative. The chain employs TRBV28 and TRBJ1-3; 9 bases line up with TRBD1. The specimen sequenced was PBMCs. The CDR3 protein is CASRTPPGTGNTIYF. CDR3 bases: TGTGCCAGCAGAACACCTCCCGGGACAGGGAACACCATATATTTT.